Shown below are 23 T cell receptor beta chains from a single sample sequenced in a study of blood T cell repertoires in COVID-19. Only in-frame clones appear in the TCRdb table, and some are missing; sequencing was by immunoSEQ multiplex PCR. The sample records about 97,000 clones, about 87% being singletons. Specimen: peripheral blood. These receptors all stem from a human donor in a cohort sampled during active COVID-19.

The rearrangement joins TRBV11-2 to TRBJ2-7; D is unclear. Germline V CDR1 and CDR2: SGHAT, FQNNGV. CDR3 size: 13 residues. Deletions cut 1 base from V and 0 bases from J, with 4 bases between. CDR3 amino acids: CASSLGSSYEQYF. The CDR3 DNA reads TGTGCCAGCAGCTTAGGCAGCTCCTACGAGCAGTACTTC.

The rearrangement uses TRBV5-1 and TRBJ2-3; D is unclear. Germline V gene lookup returns CDR1 SGHRS and CDR2 YFSETQ. The CDR3 contains 14 residues. Trimming removed 1 base at V and 4 bases at J, with 10 bases between. The CDR3 loop is CASSLFVGPDTQYF. The CDR3 coding sequence is TGCGCCAGCAGCTTGTTTGTTGGCCCAGATACGCAGTATTTT.

The J gene is TRBJ2-3, the V gene TRBV16; 9 bases match TRBD1. Looked up from germline, CDR1 is KGHSY and CDR2 is FQNENV. V was pared by 4 bases and J by 4 bases, with 6 bases of the junction left unmatched. The CDR3 covers 15 residues. CDR3 DNA sequence: TGTGCCAGCAGCCGCGCCGGGACAGGGCCAGATACGCAGTATTTT. Amino acid sequence: CASSRAGTGPDTQYF.

A note on this clone: A junction end diverges from the germline sequence, so it may reflect a read error. The sample holds other DNA sequences that translate to the same CDR3. The chain carries TRBV9 and TRBJ1-1; 8 positions match TRBD1. CDR1 is SGDLS, CDR2 YYNGEE, per germline. CDR3 length: 14 residues. The CDR3 nucleotides read TGTGCCAGCAGCACGTGGACAGGGAACACTGAAGCCTTCTTT. As protein: CASSTWTGNTEAFF. The full variable domain, rest sourced from reference TRBV9 and TRBJ1-1, is DSGVTQTPKHLITATGQRVTLRCSPRSGDLSVYWYQQSLDQGLQFLIQYYNGEERAKGNILERFSAQQFPDLHSELNLSSLELGDSALYFCASSTWTGNTEAFFGQGTRLTVV.

This chain links TRBV2 with TRBJ2-1; 13 bases align to TRBD2. The CDR3 runs to 16 residues. V was pared by 5 bases and J by 5 bases, with 6 bases of the junction left unmatched. CDR1 is SNHLY and CDR2 is FYNNEI in the germline V gene. CDR3 loop: CASSKWTSGSNNEQFF. The CDR3 DNA sequence: TGTGCCAGCAGTAAGTGGACTAGCGGGAGTAACAATGAGCAGTTCTTC.

This clone was picked up one time. The gene calls are TRBV28 and TRBJ2-6; TRBD1 matches at 7 bases. CDR1 MDHEN and CDR2 SYDVKM come from the germline V gene. The V and J ends lost 6 bases and 9 bases, in that order; junction bases with no gene match: 2. CDR3 length: 12 residues. The CDR3 DNA sequence: TGTGCCAGCAGGGACAGGAACAACGTCCTGACTTTC. Translated, it gives CASRDRNNVLTF.

J is TRBJ1-2 and V is TRBV2, with 7 bases fitting TRBD1. CDR3 size: 14 residues. CDR1 is SNHLY and CDR2 is FYNNEI in the germline V gene. V shed 6 bases and J 4 bases; nucleotides not matched to a gene: 8. The CDR3 reads CASSVQGKGYGYTF. CDR3 nucleotides: TGTGCCAGCAGCGTACAGGGGAAGGGCTATGGCTACACCTTC.

This sequence joins TRBV2 and TRBJ2-1; 14 positions match TRBD2. The CDR3 loop spans 17 amino acids. Germline values: CDR1 SNHLY, CDR2 FYNNEI. The J segment lost 9 bases and the V segment lost 5 bases, leaving 12 bases of the junction unmatched. CDR3 sequence (DNA): TGTGCCAGCAGTTACCGTTGGACGGGACTAGCGGGAGCTGAGCAGTTCTTC. Translated, it gives CASSYRWTGLAGAEQFF.

The chain uses TRBV28 and TRBJ1-4; 7 bases map to TRBD1. Looked up from germline, CDR1 is MDHEN and CDR2 is SYDVKM. This CDR3 region has 14 residues. With V trimmed by 2 bases and J by 5 bases, 2 bases remained unmatched. CDR3 region: CASSLGQANEKLFF. The CDR3 DNA reads as TGTGCCAGCAGTTTAGGACAGGCGAATGAAAAACTGTTTTTT.

The V call is TRBV2, the J call TRBJ1-6; perhaps TRBD1 as D (6 bases). V gave up 6 bases and J gave up 4 bases, with 7 bases separating them. Germline V gene sequence: CDR1 SNHLY, CDR2 FYNNEI. The CDR3 consists of 13 residues. The CDR3 is CASSQGYNSPLHF. CDR3 DNA: TGTGCCAGCAGCCAGGGGTATAATTCACCCCTCCACTTT.

The chain recombines TRBV11-2 with TRBJ1-1; no firm D call. V gave up 0 bases and J gave up 5 bases, with 4 bases separating them. The CDR3 loop spans 12 amino acids. Looked up from germline, CDR1 is SGHAT and CDR2 is FQNNGV. CDR3 in DNA: TGTGCCAGCAGCTTAGAACGGACTGAAGCTTTCTTT. Its translation: CASSLERTEAFF.

This chain uses TRBV7-9 with TRBJ2-7, with no clear D. Trimming pared 8 bases from V and 0 bases from J, leaving 8 bases between. The CDR3 is made up of 12 amino acids. The germline CDR1 and CDR2 sequences are SEHNR and FQNEAQ (reference sequence). CDR3 DNA: TGTGCCAGCTCCAGGAGCTCCTACGAGCAGTACTTC. It translates to CASSRSSYEQYF.

The genes are TRBV10-3 and TRBJ2-7, with TRBD1 matching 9 bases. CDR3 size: 14 residues. Germline V lookup: CDR1 ENHRY, CDR2 SYGVKD. The V segment lost 4 bases and the J segment 7 bases; nucleotides outside the gene matches: 8. CDR3 sequence: CAISGTGEALEQYF. Here the CDR3 DNA reads TGTGCCATCAGTGGGACAGGGGAAGCCCTAGAGCAGTACTTC.

This clone was counted only a few times. V and J are TRBV6-2 or TRBV6-3 and TRBJ1-2, with 7 bases fitting TRBD1. The junction had 6 bases not matched to a gene; V was cut back by 5 bases and J by 6 bases. There are 13 residues in the CDR3. Per the germline V gene, CDR1 is MNHEY and CDR2 is SVGEGT. For the CDR3, the DNA is TGTGCCAGCAGTCGACAGGGTTCGGATGGCTACACCTTC. It specifies CASSRQGSDGYTF.

The chain combines TRBV6-6 with TRBJ2-3; TRBD2 matches 14 bases. CDR3 length: 17 amino acids. The V segment lost 5 bases and the J segment 3 bases; nucleotides outside the gene matches: 7. Germline V gene lookup returns CDR1 MNHNY and CDR2 SVGAGI (reference sequence). CDR3 DNA sequence: TGTGCCAGCAGTCCCGGACTAGCGGGAGGTACGACAGATACGCAGTATTTT. Translation: CASSPGLAGGTTDTQYF.

The rearrangement links TRBV19 to TRBJ1-5; 9 nucleotides align to TRBD1. Trimming took 4 bases from V and 0 from J; bases not matched to a gene: 4. The CDR3 spans 16 residues. Germline V gene data show CDR1 as LNHDA and CDR2 as SQIVND (reference sequence). The CDR3 loop reads CASSTDRGFSNQPQHF. The CDR3 DNA is TGTGCCAGTAGTACAGACAGGGGGTTTAGCAATCAGCCCCAGCATTTT.

This chain joins TRBV5-1 and TRBJ2-7, with TRBD2 identical over 16 bases. The CDR3 runs 17 residues. V lost 4 bases, J lost 1 base, and 5 bases stayed unmatched. CDR1 SGHRS and CDR2 YFSETQ come from the germline V gene. CDR3 DNA sequence: TGCGCCAGCAGCATGGGGACTAGCGGGAGGGGATCCTACGAGCAGTACTTC. It yields the protein CASSMGTSGRGSYEQYF.

The CDR3 nucleotides read TGTGCCAGCAGCTTAGCGAGAAACACCGGGGAGCTGTTTTTT. Translation: CASSLARNTGELFF. The chain combines TRBV13 with TRBJ2-2; D uncertain. Per germline, CDR1 PRHDT and CDR2 FYEKMQ (reference sequence). The CDR3 loop spans 14 amino acids. Trimming removed 1 base at V and 2 bases at J, with 5 bases between.

The chain is built from TRBV7-2 and TRBJ2-4, with 10 bases fitting TRBD2. V dropped 4 bases and J dropped 6; count of bases not matched to a gene: 9. CDR1 and CDR2 from the germline V gene are SGHTA and FQGNSA. The CDR3 is 16 residues long. The CDR3 here is CASSWTSGGERNIQYF. In DNA form, the CDR3 reads TGTGCCAGCAGCTGGACTAGCGGAGGGGAGAGAAACATTCAGTACTTC.

This rearrangement joins TRBV5-4 to TRBJ2-2; tentative D call: TRBD2 (5 bases). The V end was cut by 4 bases, the J end by 4 bases, with 20 bases between. The CDR3 covers 17 residues. Germline values: CDR1 SGHNT, CDR2 YYREEE (reference sequence). CDR3 in amino acids: CASSQTPGLRVTGELFF. CDR3 nucleotides: TGTGCCAGCAGCCAAACCCCTGGGCTGCGGGTCACCGGGGAGCTGTTTTTT.

The chain recombines TRBV3-1 (or the pseudogene TRBV3-2) with TRBJ2-1; 12 bases are a match to TRBD2. Unmatched junction bases numbered 7, after V lost 3 bases and J lost 7 bases. The germline V gene encodes CDR1 LGHDT and CDR2 YNNKEL (reference sequence). The CDR3 is 16 amino acids. The CDR3 sequence: CASSQRVLAGGNEQFF. CDR3 DNA: TGTGCCAGCAGCCAGAGGGTACTAGCGGGAGGTAATGAGCAGTTCTTC.

This chain uses TRBV4-2 with TRBJ2-1, with 10 bases that match TRBD2. The germline gives CDR1 LGHNA, CDR2 YNFKEQ. J lost 1 base, V lost 5 bases, and 5 bases had no gene match. The CDR3 covers 16 residues. CDR3: CASSSRTSGSYNEQFF. CDR3 bases: TGTGCCAGCAGCTCCCGGACTAGCGGATCCTACAATGAGCAGTTCTTC.

The chain combines TRBV5-1 with TRBJ1-1, with 8 bases identical to TRBD1. CDR1 is SGHRS and CDR2 is YFSETQ in the germline V gene. J gave up 6 bases and V 0 bases, and 4 bases lay outside the gene matches. The length of the CDR3 is 14 residues. The CDR3, as DNA: TGCGCCAGCAGCTTGGATGCAGGGGGCTCTGAAGCTTTCTTT. Protein product: CASSLDAGGSEAFF. Supplemented by reference TRBV5-1 and TRBJ1-1, the full variable domain reads KAGVTQTPRYLIKTRGQQVTLSCSPISGHRSVSWYQQTPGQGLQFLFEYFSETQRNKGNFPGRFSGRQFSNSRSEMNVSTLELGDSALYLCASSLDAGGSEAFFGQGTRLTVV.